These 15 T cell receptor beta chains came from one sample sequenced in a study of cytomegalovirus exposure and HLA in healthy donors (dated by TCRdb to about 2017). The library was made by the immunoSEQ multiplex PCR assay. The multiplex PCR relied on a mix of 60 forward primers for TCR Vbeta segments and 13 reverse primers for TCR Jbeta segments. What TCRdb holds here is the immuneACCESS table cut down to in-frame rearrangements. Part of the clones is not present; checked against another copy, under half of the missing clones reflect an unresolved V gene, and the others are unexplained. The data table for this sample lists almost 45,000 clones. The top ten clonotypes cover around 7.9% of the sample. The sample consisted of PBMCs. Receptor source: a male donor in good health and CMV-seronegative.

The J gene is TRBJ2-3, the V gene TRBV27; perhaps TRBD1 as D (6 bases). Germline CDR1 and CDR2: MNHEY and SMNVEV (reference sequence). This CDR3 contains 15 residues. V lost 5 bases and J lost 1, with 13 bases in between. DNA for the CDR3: TGTGCCAGCAGTCCCGTTTCAGGGGGCACAGATACGCAGTATTTT. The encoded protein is CASSPVSGGTDTQYF.

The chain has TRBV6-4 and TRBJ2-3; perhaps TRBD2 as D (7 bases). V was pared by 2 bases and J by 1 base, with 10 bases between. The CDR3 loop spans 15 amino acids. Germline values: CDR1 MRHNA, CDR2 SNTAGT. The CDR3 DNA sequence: TGTGCCAGCAGTGACGGAGGGGGGGGCACAGATACGCAGTATTTT. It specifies CASSDGGGGTDTQYF.

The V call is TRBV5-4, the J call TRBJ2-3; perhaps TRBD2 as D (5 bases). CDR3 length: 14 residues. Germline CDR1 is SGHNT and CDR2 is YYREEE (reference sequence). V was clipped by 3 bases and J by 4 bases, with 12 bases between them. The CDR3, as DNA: TGTGCCAGCAGCTCACCCGGGGTCCCAGATACGCAGTATTTT. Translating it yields CASSSPGVPDTQYF. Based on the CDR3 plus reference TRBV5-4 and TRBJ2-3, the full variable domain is ETGVTQSPTHLIKTRGQQVTLRCSSQSGHNTVSWYQQALGQGPQFIFQYYREEENGRGNFPPRFSGLQFPNYSSELNVNALELDDSALYLCASSSPGVPDTQYFGPGTRLTVL.

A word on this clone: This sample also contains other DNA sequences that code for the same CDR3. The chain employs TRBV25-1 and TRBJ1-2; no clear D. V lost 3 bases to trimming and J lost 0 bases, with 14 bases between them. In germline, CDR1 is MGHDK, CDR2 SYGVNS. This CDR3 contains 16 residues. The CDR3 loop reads CASSDPGRTTNYGYTF. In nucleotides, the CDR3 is TGTGCCAGCAGTGACCCAGGACGGACTACTAACTATGGCTACACCTTC.

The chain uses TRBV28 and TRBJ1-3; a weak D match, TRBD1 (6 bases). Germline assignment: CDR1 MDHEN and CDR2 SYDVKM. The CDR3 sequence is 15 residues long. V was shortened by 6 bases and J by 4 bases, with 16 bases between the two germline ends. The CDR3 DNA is TGTGCCAGCAGCCCGGCCGGGACATCGGGAAACACCATATATTTT. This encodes CASSPAGTSGNTIYF. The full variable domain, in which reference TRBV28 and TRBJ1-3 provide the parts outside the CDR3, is DVKVTQSSRYLVKRTGEKVFLECVQDMDHENMFWYRQDPGLGLRLIYFSYDVKMKEKGDIPEGYSVSREKKERFSLILESASTNQTSMYLCASSPAGTSGNTIYFGEGSWLTVV.

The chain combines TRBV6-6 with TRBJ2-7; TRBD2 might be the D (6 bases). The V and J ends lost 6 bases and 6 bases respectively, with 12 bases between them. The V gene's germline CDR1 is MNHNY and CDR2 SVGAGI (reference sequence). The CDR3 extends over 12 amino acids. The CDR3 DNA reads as TGTGCCAGCAGGCCGGGGGTGAGCGAGCAGTACTTC. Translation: CASRPGVSEQYF.

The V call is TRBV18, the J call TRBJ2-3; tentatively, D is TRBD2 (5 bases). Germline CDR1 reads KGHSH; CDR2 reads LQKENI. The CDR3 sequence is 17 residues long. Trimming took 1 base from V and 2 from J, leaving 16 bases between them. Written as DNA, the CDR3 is TGTGCCAGCTCACCACGTCACCTAGCAGTTTCCACAGATACGCAGTATTTT. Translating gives CASSPRHLAVSTDTQYF.

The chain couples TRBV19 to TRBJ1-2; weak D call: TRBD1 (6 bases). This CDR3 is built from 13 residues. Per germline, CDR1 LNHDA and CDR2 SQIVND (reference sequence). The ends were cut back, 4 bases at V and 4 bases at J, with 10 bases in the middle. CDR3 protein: CASSTTRGYGYTF. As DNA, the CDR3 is TGTGCCAGTAGTACGACCAGGGGCTATGGCTACACCTTC.

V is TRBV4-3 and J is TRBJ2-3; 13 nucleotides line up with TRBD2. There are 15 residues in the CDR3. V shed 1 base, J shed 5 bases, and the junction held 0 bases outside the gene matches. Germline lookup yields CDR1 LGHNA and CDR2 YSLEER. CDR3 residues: CASSQGLAGGDTQYF. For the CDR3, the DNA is TGCGCCAGCAGCCAAGGACTAGCGGGAGGAGATACGCAGTATTTT.

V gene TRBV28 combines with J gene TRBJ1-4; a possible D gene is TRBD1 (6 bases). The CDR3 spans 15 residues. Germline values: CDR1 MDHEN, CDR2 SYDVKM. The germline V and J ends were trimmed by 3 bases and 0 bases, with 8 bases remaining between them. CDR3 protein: CASSLGAATNEKLFF. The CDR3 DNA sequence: TGTGCCAGCAGTTTGGGGGCAGCAACTAATGAAAAACTGTTTTTT.

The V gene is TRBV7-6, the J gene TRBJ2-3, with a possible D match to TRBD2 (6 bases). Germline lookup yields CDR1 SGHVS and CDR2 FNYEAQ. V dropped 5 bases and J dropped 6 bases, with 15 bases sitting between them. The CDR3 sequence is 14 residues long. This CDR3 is CASSGTGAGDTQYF. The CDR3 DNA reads TGTGCCAGCAGCGGGACCGGTGCGGGGGATACGCAGTATTTT.

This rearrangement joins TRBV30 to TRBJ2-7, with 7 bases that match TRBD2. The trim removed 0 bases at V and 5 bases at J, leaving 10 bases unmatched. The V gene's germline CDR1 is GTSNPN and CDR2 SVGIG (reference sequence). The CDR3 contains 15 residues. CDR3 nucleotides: TGTGCCTGGAGTGTGAGAGGACTAGTCCAGAACGAGCAGTACTTC. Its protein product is CAWSVRGLVQNEQYF.

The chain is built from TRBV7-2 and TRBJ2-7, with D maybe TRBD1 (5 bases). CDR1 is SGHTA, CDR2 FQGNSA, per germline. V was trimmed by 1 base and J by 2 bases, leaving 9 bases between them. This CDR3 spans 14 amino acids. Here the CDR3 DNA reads TGTGCCAGCAGCTTAGTGGGGCCTGCCTACGAGCAGTACTTC. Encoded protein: CASSLVGPAYEQYF.

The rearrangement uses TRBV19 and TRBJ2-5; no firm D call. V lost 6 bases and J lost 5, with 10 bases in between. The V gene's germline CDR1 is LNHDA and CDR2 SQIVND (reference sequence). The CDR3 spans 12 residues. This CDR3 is CASRDAAETQYF. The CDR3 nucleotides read TGTGCCAGTAGGGATGCAGCGGAGACCCAGTACTTC.

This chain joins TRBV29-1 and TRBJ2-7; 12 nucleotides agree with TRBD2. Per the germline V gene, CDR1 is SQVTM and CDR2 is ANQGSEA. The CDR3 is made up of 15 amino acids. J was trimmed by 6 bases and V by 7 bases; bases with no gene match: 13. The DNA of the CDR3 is TGCAGCGCAGAACCTCTAGCGGGAGGGCCCCGCGAGCAGTACTTC. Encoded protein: CSAEPLAGGPREQYF.